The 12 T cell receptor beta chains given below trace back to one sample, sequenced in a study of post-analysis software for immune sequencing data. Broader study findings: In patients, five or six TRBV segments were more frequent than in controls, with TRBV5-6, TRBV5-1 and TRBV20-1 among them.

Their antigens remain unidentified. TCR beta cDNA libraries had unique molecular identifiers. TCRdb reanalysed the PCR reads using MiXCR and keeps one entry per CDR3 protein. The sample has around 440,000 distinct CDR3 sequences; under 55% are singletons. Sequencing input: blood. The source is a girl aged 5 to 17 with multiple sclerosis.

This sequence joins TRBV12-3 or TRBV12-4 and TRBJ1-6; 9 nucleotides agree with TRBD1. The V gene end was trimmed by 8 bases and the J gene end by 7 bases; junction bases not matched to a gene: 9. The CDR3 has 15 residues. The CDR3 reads CASLASGTGNSPLHF. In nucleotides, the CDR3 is TGTGCCAGCCTCGCCTCCGGGACAGGGAATTCACCCCTCCACTTT.

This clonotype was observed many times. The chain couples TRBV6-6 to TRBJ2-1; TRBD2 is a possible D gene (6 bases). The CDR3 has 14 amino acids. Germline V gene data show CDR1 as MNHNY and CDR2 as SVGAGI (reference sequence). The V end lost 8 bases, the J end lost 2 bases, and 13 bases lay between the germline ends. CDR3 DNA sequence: TGTGCCAGCCGGGGCGGGACGGCCTACAATGAGCAGTTCTTC. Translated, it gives CASRGGTAYNEQFF.

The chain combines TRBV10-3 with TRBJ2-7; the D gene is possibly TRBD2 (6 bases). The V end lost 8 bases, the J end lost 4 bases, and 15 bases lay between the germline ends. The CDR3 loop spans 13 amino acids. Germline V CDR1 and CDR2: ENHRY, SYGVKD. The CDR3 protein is CAIAPGVAYEQYF. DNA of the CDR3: TGTGCCATCGCTCCGGGGGTTGCGTACGAGCAGTACTTC.

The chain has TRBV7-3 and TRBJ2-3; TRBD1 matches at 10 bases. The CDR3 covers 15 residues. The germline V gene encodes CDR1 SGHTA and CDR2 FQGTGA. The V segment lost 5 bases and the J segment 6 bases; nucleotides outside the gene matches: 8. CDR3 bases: TGTGCCAGCAGCCCCCCCTCGGGACAGGGGGATACGCAGTATTTT. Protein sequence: CASSPPSGQGDTQYF.

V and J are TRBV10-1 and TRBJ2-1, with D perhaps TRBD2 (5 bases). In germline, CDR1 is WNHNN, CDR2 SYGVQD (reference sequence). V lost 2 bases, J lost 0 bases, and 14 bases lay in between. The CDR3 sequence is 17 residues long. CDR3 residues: CASSEGLLASSYNEQFF. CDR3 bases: TGCGCCAGCAGTGAGGGACTCCTCGCGAGCTCCTACAATGAGCAGTTCTTC.

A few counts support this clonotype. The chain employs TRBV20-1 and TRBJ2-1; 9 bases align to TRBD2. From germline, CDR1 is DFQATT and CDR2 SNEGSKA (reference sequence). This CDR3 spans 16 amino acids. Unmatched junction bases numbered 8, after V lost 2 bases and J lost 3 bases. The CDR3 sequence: CSARSIAGDHYNEQFF. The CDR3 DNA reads TGCAGTGCTAGATCCATAGCGGGAGACCACTACAATGAGCAGTTCTTC.

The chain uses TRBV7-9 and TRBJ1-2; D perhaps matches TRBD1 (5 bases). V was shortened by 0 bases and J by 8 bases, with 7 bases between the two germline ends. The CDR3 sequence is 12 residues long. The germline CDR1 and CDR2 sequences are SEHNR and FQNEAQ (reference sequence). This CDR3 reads CASSLASGGYTF. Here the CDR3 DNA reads TGTGCCAGCAGCTTAGCATCAGGGGGCTACACCTTC. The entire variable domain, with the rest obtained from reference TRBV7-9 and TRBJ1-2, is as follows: DTGVSQNPRHKITKRGQNVTFRCDPISEHNRLYWYRQTLGQGPEFLTYFQNEAQLEKSRLLSDRFSAERPKGSFSTLEIQRTEQGDSAMYLCASSLASGGYTFGSGTRLTVV.

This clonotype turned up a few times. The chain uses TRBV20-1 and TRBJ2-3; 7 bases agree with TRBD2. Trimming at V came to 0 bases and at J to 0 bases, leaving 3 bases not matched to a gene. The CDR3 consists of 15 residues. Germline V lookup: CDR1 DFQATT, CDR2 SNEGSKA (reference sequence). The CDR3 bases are TGCAGTGCTAGAGATCTGCGGGAGAGCACAGATACGCAGTATTTT. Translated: CSARDLRESTDTQYF.

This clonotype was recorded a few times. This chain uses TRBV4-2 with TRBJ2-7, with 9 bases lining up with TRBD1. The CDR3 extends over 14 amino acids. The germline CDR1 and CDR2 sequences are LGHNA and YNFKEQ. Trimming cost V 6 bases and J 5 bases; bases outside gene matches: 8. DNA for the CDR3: TGTGCCAGCAGTCCACAGGGGGCGGGGGACGAGCAGTACTTC. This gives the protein CASSPQGAGDEQYF.

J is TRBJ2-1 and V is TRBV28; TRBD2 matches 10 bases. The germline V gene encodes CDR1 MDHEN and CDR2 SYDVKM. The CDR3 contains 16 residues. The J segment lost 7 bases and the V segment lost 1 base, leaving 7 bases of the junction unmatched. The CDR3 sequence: CASSLFLAGVWNEQFF. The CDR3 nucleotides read TGTGCCAGCAGTTTATTTCTAGCGGGAGTGTGGAATGAGCAGTTCTTC.

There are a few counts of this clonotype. The CDR3 protein is CASSQDGRTSTDTQYF. The CDR3 bases are TGTGCCAGCAGCCAAGATGGGCGGACTAGCACAGATACGCAGTATTTT. The gene calls are TRBV4-2 and TRBJ2-3; TRBD2 is a possible D gene (5 bases). This CDR3 has 16 amino acids. Trimming took 0 bases from V and 0 from J, leaving 10 bases between them. Germline CDR1 reads LGHNA; CDR2 reads YNFKEQ.

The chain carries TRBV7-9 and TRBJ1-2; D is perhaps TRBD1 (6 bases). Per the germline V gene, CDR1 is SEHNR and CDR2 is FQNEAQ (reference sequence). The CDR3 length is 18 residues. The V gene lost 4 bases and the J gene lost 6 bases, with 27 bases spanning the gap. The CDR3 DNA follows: TGTGCCAGCAGCTCACTCCGGGGGGCCCTAGGAGGATCTAATGGCTACACCTTC. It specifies CASSSLRGALGGSNGYTF.